The 27 T cell receptor beta chains in this list originate from one sample, sequenced in a study of PD-1 blockade in classical Hodgkin lymphoma. In every patient, relapse followed autologous stem cell transplantation, while exposure to brentuximab vedotin differed. Libraries were prepared by immunoSEQ multiplex PCR; TCRdb keeps only in-frame clonotypes and omits some of them. The table lists some 2,000 clones, 81% of them singletons, with roughly 10% in the top ten. Sequences were derived from peripheral blood mononuclear cells (PBMCs), sampled at baseline. The receptors here all came from a human donor with classical Hodgkin lymphoma.

The chain employs TRBV2 and TRBJ2-2; D could derive from TRBD1 or TRBD2 (5 bases each). This CDR3 region has 15 residues. V shed 3 bases and J shed 5 bases, with 13 bases lying between them. Per germline, CDR1 SNHLY and CDR2 FYNNEI. Here the CDR3 DNA reads TGTGCCAGCAGTGAGGGGGAGATGAGAACCGGGGAGCTGTTTTTT. Its translation: CASSEGEMRTGELFF.

This clone was seen once. The chain combines TRBV4-3 with TRBJ1-6, with 7 bases that match TRBD1. Germline V lookup: CDR1 LGHNA, CDR2 YSLEER. The CDR3 has 18 amino acids. V lost 0 bases, J lost 7 bases, and 12 bases stayed unmatched. Written as DNA, the CDR3 is TGCGCCAGCAGCCAAGATCCCCACGGACAGGCGCCCAATTCACCCCTCCACTTT. Translation gives CASSQDPHGQAPNSPLHF.

The V call is TRBV15, the J call TRBJ2-4; tentatively, D is TRBD2 (5 bases). The germline CDR1 and CDR2 sequences are LNHNV and YYDKDF (reference sequence). Trimming took off 0 bases at V and 5 bases at J, with 11 bases between the two ends. The CDR3 consists of 15 residues. The CDR3 nucleotides are TGTGCCACCAGCAGAGAACGGGGAAAGGAAAACATTCAGTACTTC. Translation gives CATSRERGKENIQYF.

The V gene is TRBV10-3, the J gene TRBJ2-6, with 10 bases fitting TRBD2. CDR3 length: 17 residues. Germline CDR1 is ENHRY and CDR2 is SYGVKD. After removal of 3 bases from V and 0 bases from J, the junction contained 2 bases not matched to a gene. CDR3: CAISEAGGASGANVLTF. CDR3 sequence (DNA): TGTGCCATCAGTGAAGCGGGGGGGGCCTCTGGGGCCAACGTCCTGACTTTC.

V and J are TRBV4-1 and TRBJ1-2, with D hard to call. From germline, CDR1 is MGHRA and CDR2 YSYEKL. V was clipped by 2 bases and J by 8 bases, with 18 bases between them. The CDR3 length is 15 residues. The CDR3 reads CASSQTMTEFYGYTF. CDR3 in DNA: TGCGCCAGCAGCCAAACTATGACCGAGTTTTACGGCTACACCTTC.

This chain uses TRBV4-2 with TRBJ1-5; unclear D gene. The germline V and J ends were trimmed by 1 base and 3 bases, with 10 bases remaining between them. Germline loops: CDR1 LGHNA, CDR2 YNFKEQ. The CDR3 spans 15 residues. The CDR3 DNA follows: TGTGCCAGCAGCCAAGGGCCCGAGAACAATCAGCCCCAGCATTTT. Translated: CASSQGPENNQPQHF.

The chain joins TRBV7-2 to TRBJ2-5; the match to TRBD2 covers 8 bases. Losses at the gene ends were 5 bases for V and 5 bases for J; bases not matched to a gene: 10. The CDR3 extends over 15 amino acids. Germline-derived CDR1 and CDR2 are SGHTA and FQGNSA. CDR3 coding DNA: TGTGCCAGCAGCCCTGGGGCGGGGGGTAGGGAGACCCAGTACTTC. This encodes CASSPGAGGRETQYF.

The chain joins TRBV5-1 to TRBJ1-6; 7 nucleotides line up with TRBD1. CDR1 SGHRS and CDR2 YFSETQ come from the germline V gene. V was pared by 7 bases and J by 0 bases, with 4 bases of the junction left unmatched. The CDR3 sequence is 15 residues long. The CDR3, as DNA: TGCGCCAGCGCGACAGGGAGCTCCTATAATTCACCCCTCCACTTT. Protein sequence: CASATGSSYNSPLHF.

V and J are TRBV5-6 and TRBJ1-1; D is unclear. Germline lookup yields CDR1 SGHDT and CDR2 YYEEEE. CDR3 length equals 14 residues. Trimming stripped 2 bases from V and 1 base from J, with 9 bases between. This CDR3 is CASSFRRQNTEAFF. The CDR3 region has the DNA TGTGCCAGCAGCTTCCGCCGACAGAACACTGAAGCTTTCTTT.

This chain links TRBV5-1 with TRBJ2-5; TRBD1 might be the D (6 bases). This CDR3 has 15 residues. Trimming removed 4 bases from V and 1 base from J, with 14 bases in between. CDR1 SGHRS and CDR2 YFSETQ come from the germline V gene. CDR3 bases: TGCGCCAGCAGCCCCGGGTGGGGGCCCCAAGAGACCCAGTACTTC. This gives the protein CASSPGWGPQETQYF.

The V and J genes are TRBV10-3 and TRBJ1-1, with 12 bases fitting TRBD1. V dropped 6 bases and J dropped 0; count of bases not matched to a gene: 2. Germline-derived CDR1 and CDR2 are ENHRY and SYGVKD. The CDR3 is 15 amino acids. The CDR3 DNA reads as TGTGCCATCAGGGGGACAGGGGGCGTGAACACTGAAGCTTTCTTT. Residues: CAIRGTGGVNTEAFF.

J is TRBJ1-2 and V is TRBV5-1; 8 bases align to TRBD1. CDR1 is SGHRS, CDR2 YFSETQ, per germline. The V and J ends lost 4 bases and 13 bases, in that order; junction bases with no gene match: 15. This CDR3 has 14 residues. This CDR3 is CASSNGQGEARGTF. CDR3 coding DNA: TGCGCCAGCAGCAACGGACAGGGTGAGGCTCGGGGCACCTTC.

This chain links TRBV11-3 with TRBJ2-3, with TRBD2 as a possible D gene (6 bases). V lost 5 bases, J lost 2 bases, and 11 bases lay in between. The CDR3 is 14 amino acids. CDR1 and CDR2 from the germline V gene are SGHNT and YENEEA. The CDR3 region is CASSAGTFTDTQYF. The CDR3 bases are TGTGCCAGCAGCGCCGGGACTTTCACAGATACGCAGTATTTT.

The V call is TRBV4-3, the J call TRBJ1-1; TRBD1 is a possible D gene (5 bases). The length of the CDR3 is 13 residues. The V gene lost 5 bases and the J gene lost 5 bases, with 12 bases spanning the gap. Germline V CDR1 and CDR2: LGHNA, YSLEER. The CDR3 region has the DNA TGCGCCAGCAGCTTTCAAGGGGTAACTGAAGCTTTCTTT. Translation gives CASSFQGVTEAFF.

The chain is built from TRBV6-1 and TRBJ1-1; D is unresolved. Germline-derived CDR1 and CDR2 are MNHNS and SASEGT. The CDR3 sequence is 12 residues long. Trimming took off 2 bases at V and 3 bases at J, with 4 bases between the two ends. The CDR3 coding sequence is TGTGCCAGCAGTGAACAGTACACTGAAGCTTTCTTT. Amino acids: CASSEQYTEAFF.

Only one count was recorded for this clone. The chain joins TRBV7-9 to TRBJ1-2, with D possibly matching TRBD1 (5 bases). The length of the CDR3 is 16 residues. V gave up 2 bases and J gave up 4 bases, with 17 bases separating them. Germline CDR1 SEHNR, CDR2 FQNEAQ (reference sequence). CDR3 sequence: CASSLTPSRESYGYTF. The DNA of the CDR3 is TGTGCCAGCAGCTTAACGCCCAGCAGGGAGTCCTATGGCTACACCTTC.

The rearrangement links TRBV2 to TRBJ1-5; a weak D match, TRBD1 (6 bases). The CDR3 contains 13 residues. Germline assignment: CDR1 SNHLY and CDR2 FYNNEI. V dropped 4 bases and J dropped 6 bases, with 10 bases sitting between them. The CDR3: CASSAGEGQPQHF. The CDR3 DNA follows: TGTGCCAGCAGTGCAGGGGAGGGTCAGCCCCAGCATTTT.

As concerns this clone: The junction departs from germline at one end; a sequencing error may be responsible. The chain recombines TRBV7-7 with TRBJ2-7; D may correspond to TRBD1 or TRBD2 (6 bases each). CDR1 is SSHAT and CDR2 is FNYEAQ in the germline V gene (reference sequence). This CDR3 spans 15 amino acids. CDR3 loop: CASSLGGGPIYEQYF. As DNA, the CDR3 is TGTGCTAGCAGCTTAGGAGGGGGACCCATCTACGAGCAGTACTTC.

The genes are TRBV30 and TRBJ1-2; D remains unclear. Looked up from germline, CDR1 is GTSNPN and CDR2 is SVGIG (reference sequence). The CDR3 is 11 residues long. V lost 1 base, J lost 2 bases, and 2 bases lay in between. CDR3 protein: CAWSGNYGYTF. The CDR3 DNA follows: TGTGCCTGGAGTGGGAACTATGGCTACACCTTC.

The chain recombines TRBV15 with TRBJ2-4; D may match TRBD1 or TRBD2 (5 bases each). Trimming shortened V by 3 bases and J by 6 bases, and 18 bases separated the two germline ends. The germline V gene has CDR1 LNHNV and CDR2 YYDKDF (reference sequence). This CDR3 contains 16 residues. CDR3 loop: CATSSRDRDRRNIQYF. The CDR3 nucleotides are TGTGCCACCAGCAGCCGAGACCGGGACCGCAGAAACATTCAGTACTTC.

The chain employs TRBV19 and TRBJ1-1, with 9 positions matching TRBD1. The CDR3 contains 15 residues. Trimming cost V 6 bases and J 4 bases; bases outside gene matches: 9. Germline CDR1 reads LNHDA; CDR2 reads SQIVND (reference sequence). CDR3 sequence reads: CASSSTGGGRTEAFF. DNA of the CDR3: TGTGCCAGTAGCTCGACAGGGGGGGGTCGCACTGAAGCTTTCTTT.

This clone occurred once. CDR3 sequence reads: CASSLPGQGISEAFF. The CDR3 DNA reads as TGTGCCAGCAGCTTGCCGGGACAGGGGATTTCTGAAGCTTTCTTT. This chain joins TRBV7-9 and TRBJ1-1; TRBD1 agrees at 10 bases. Germline V gene sequence: CDR1 SEHNR, CDR2 FQNEAQ (reference sequence). J lost 6 bases, V lost 3 bases, and 7 bases had no gene match. The CDR3 is made up of 15 amino acids.

The V gene is TRBV7-3, the J gene TRBJ2-1, with TRBD1 identical over 7 bases. J gave up 7 bases and V 2 bases, and 8 bases lay outside the gene matches. This CDR3 region has 15 residues. Germline V gene data show CDR1 as SGHTA and CDR2 as FQGTGA. CDR3 in DNA: TGTGCCAGCAGCTTAGGTTGGGGACAGATGAATGAGCAGTTCTTC. Translating gives CASSLGWGQMNEQFF.

V gene TRBV15 combines with J gene TRBJ1-1; no clear D gene. The germline V gene encodes CDR1 LNHNV and CDR2 YYDKDF (reference sequence). The germline V and J ends were trimmed by 5 bases and 2 bases, with 12 bases remaining between them. CDR3 size: 14 residues. The CDR3 is CATSPPWTNTEAFF. CDR3 nucleotide sequence: TGTGCCACCAGCCCCCCTTGGACCAACACTGAAGCTTTCTTT.

J is TRBJ2-2 and V is TRBV19, with D perhaps given as TRBD1 or TRBD2 (5 bases each). The V end was cut by 4 bases, the J end by 0 bases, with 9 bases between. The CDR3 has 15 residues. The V gene's germline CDR1 is LNHDA and CDR2 SQIVND (reference sequence). Written as DNA, the CDR3 is TGTGCCAGTAGTAGGGACGGTTCGAACACCGGGGAGCTGTTTTTT. Its translation: CASSRDGSNTGELFF.

The chain recombines TRBV5-4 with TRBJ2-7, with 8 nucleotides matching TRBD2. V lost 3 bases, J lost 1 base, and 9 bases stayed unmatched. The length of the CDR3 is 16 residues. Germline V gene lookup returns CDR1 SGHNT and CDR2 YYREEE (reference sequence). Here the CDR3 DNA reads TGTGCCAGCAGCTGGAAGGGGCGGGGGGCTTCCTACGAGCAGTACTTC. The encoded protein is CASSWKGRGASYEQYF.

This clone was seen only once. V gene TRBV19 combines with J gene TRBJ2-5; 8 positions agree with TRBD1. CDR1 is LNHDA, CDR2 SQIVND, per germline (reference sequence). The CDR3 is 14 amino acids. The ends lost 9 bases at V and 6 bases at J; junction bases unmatched: 12. CDR3 residues: CASRSDRASKTQYF. CDR3 bases: TGTGCCAGCCGATCGGACAGGGCTAGTAAGACCCAGTACTTC.